The rows below give T cell receptor beta chains drawn from one sample of a study of blood T cell repertoires in COVID-19. TCRdb keeps only in-frame clones here, not all; method: immunoSEQ multiplex PCR. The table shows some 160,000 clones, with 65% to 90% occurring only once. Sequencing was performed on peripheral blood. Receptors were obtained from a human donor in a cohort sampled during active COVID-19. Both conserved end residues are part of each CDR3. Fields, in order: V gene, D gene, J gene, clone size, CDR3 protein, CDR3 DNA. A D gene is named only where the DNA matches it firmly. Only part of the rows carry a size: once, few, many, or a class if the clone is expanded.

V gene: TRBV9; D gene: TRBD2; J gene: TRBJ2-7; clone size: .; CDR3 protein: CASSVGPAGTYEQYF; CDR3 DNA: TGTGCCAGCAGCGTAGGGCCAGCGGGGACCTACGAGCAGTACTTC
V gene: TRBV7-2; D gene: .; J gene: TRBJ1-2; clone size: .; CDR3 protein: CASSQGNYGYTF; CDR3 DNA: TGTGCCAGCAGCCAGGGGAACTATGGCTACACCTTC
V gene: TRBV19; D gene: .; J gene: TRBJ1-4; clone size: .; CDR3 protein: CASSTEIVGATNEKLFF; CDR3 DNA: TGTGCCAGTAGTACCGAGATTGTCGGGGCAACTAATGAAAAACTGTTTTTT
V gene: TRBV4-3; D gene: .; J gene: TRBJ2-7; clone size: once; CDR3 protein: CASSQDTGGEQYF; CDR3 DNA: TGCGCCAGCAGCCAAGATACCGGGGGCGAGCAGTACTTC
V gene: TRBV9; D gene: .; J gene: TRBJ2-3; clone size: once; CDR3 protein: CASSVGGTPLDTQYF; CDR3 DNA: TGTGCCAGCAGCGTAGGGGGGACTCCTCTTGATACGCAGTATTTT
V gene: TRBV7-2; D gene: TRBD1; J gene: TRBJ2-7; clone size: .; CDR3 protein: CASSLSGGPYEQYF; CDR3 DNA: TGTGCCAGCAGCTTATCAGGGGGTCCCTACGAGCAGTACTTC
V gene: TRBV19; D gene: TRBD1; J gene: TRBJ2-5; clone size: .; CDR3 protein: CASSTQGAPAQYF; CDR3 DNA: TGTGCCAGTAGTACACAGGGGGCGCCGGCCCAGTACTTC
V gene: TRBV5-1; D gene: TRBD2; J gene: TRBJ2-3; clone size: .; CDR3 protein: CASSLGLASDTQYF; CDR3 DNA: TGCGCCAGCAGCCTAGGACTAGCATCAGATACGCAGTATTTT
V gene: TRBV15; D gene: TRBD1; J gene: TRBJ1-1; clone size: .; CDR3 protein: CATSRQGANTEAFF; CDR3 DNA: TGTGCCACCAGCAGACAGGGGGCTAACACTGAAGCTTTCTTT
V gene: TRBV5-1; D gene: .; J gene: TRBJ2-3; clone size: .; CDR3 protein: CASSLTLRQPDTQYF; CDR3 DNA: TGCGCCAGCAGCTTGACCCTTCGACAGCCAGATACGCAGTATTTT
V gene: TRBV7-2; D gene: .; J gene: TRBJ1-4; clone size: .; CDR3 protein: CASSLTTTNEKLFF; CDR3 DNA: TGTGCCAGCAGCTTGACAACAACTAATGAAAAACTGTTTTTT
V gene: TRBV4-3; D gene: .; J gene: TRBJ2-1; clone size: once; CDR3 protein: CASSQVLADNEQFF; CDR3 DNA: TGCGCCAGCAGCCAAGTGCTAGCTGACAATGAGCAGTTCTTC
V gene: TRBV6-5; D gene: .; J gene: TRBJ1-2; clone size: .; CDR3 protein: CASRRGGEYGYTF; CDR3 DNA: TGTGCCAGCAGACGGGGAGGGGAATATGGCTACACCTTC
V gene: TRBV7-2; D gene: TRBD2; J gene: TRBJ2-7; clone size: .; CDR3 protein: CASSLGGTSGGYEQYF; CDR3 DNA: TGTGCCAGCAGCTTAGGTGGGACTAGCGGGGGCTACGAGCAGTACTTC
V gene: TRBV25-1; D gene: TRBD1; J gene: TRBJ1-1; clone size: .; CDR3 protein: CASSPTGGLVVYAFF; CDR3 DNA: TGTGCCAGCAGCCCTACAGGGGGCTTAGTGGTGTATGCTTTCTTT
V gene: TRBV10-3; D gene: TRBD1; J gene: TRBJ1-2; clone size: .; CDR3 protein: CARSPGQGDGYTF; CDR3 DNA: TGTGCCAGAAGCCCGGGACAGGGGGATGGCTACACCTTC
V gene: TRBV7-2; D gene: TRBD1; J gene: TRBJ1-5; clone size: .; CDR3 protein: CASSLVQGGQPQHF; CDR3 DNA: TGTGCCAGCAGCTTAGTACAGGGGGGGCAGCCCCAGCATTTT
V gene: TRBV6-2/TRBV6-3; D gene: TRBD1; J gene: TRBJ1-2; clone size: .; CDR3 protein: CASSYGGTAAYGYTF; CDR3 DNA: TGTGCCAGCAGTTACGGAGGGACAGCAGCCTATGGCTACACCTTC
V gene: TRBV27; D gene: .; J gene: TRBJ1-5; clone size: .; CDR3 protein: CASSLSRDQPQHF; CDR3 DNA: TGTGCCAGCAGTTTATCCCGGGATCAGCCCCAGCATTTT
V gene: TRBV2; D gene: TRBD2; J gene: TRBJ2-1; clone size: .; CDR3 protein: CASRATAGGVYNEQFF; CDR3 DNA: TGTGCCAGCAGAGCTACAGCGGGAGGCGTATACAATGAGCAGTTCTTC
V gene: TRBV18; D gene: .; J gene: TRBJ1-1; clone size: few; CDR3 protein: CASSPTGSTEAFF; CDR3 DNA: TGTGCCAGCTCACCAACAGGGAGCACTGAAGCTTTCTTT
V gene: TRBV6-2/TRBV6-3; D gene: TRBD1; J gene: TRBJ2-7; clone size: .; CDR3 protein: CASSSYRGRRAYEQYF; CDR3 DNA: TGTGCCAGCAGTTCGTACAGGGGGCGCAGGGCCTACGAGCAGTACTTC
V gene: TRBV20-1; D gene: TRBD2; J gene: TRBJ2-5; clone size: .; CDR3 protein: CSAFSGETQYF; CDR3 DNA: TGCAGTGCTTTTAGCGGGGAGACCCAGTACTTC
V gene: TRBV7-2; D gene: TRBD2; J gene: TRBJ2-5; clone size: .; CDR3 protein: CASSRRTSGRQETQYF; CDR3 DNA: TGTGCCAGCAGCCGCCGGACTAGCGGGAGGCAAGAGACCCAGTACTTC
V gene: TRBV4-2; D gene: TRBD1; J gene: TRBJ1-6; clone size: .; CDR3 protein: CASSQDGTGNPPLHF; CDR3 DNA: TGTGCCAGCAGCCAAGACGGGACAGGGAATCCACCCCTCCACTTT
V gene: TRBV5-8; D gene: .; J gene: TRBJ1-1; clone size: .; CDR3 protein: CASSLGGSPMRTEAFF; CDR3 DNA: TGTGCCAGCAGCTTGGGAGGGTCCCCAATGAGGACTGAAGCTTTCTTT
V gene: TRBV5-1; D gene: .; J gene: TRBJ1-1; clone size: .; CDR3 protein: CASSQRRDLGTEAFF; CDR3 DNA: TGCGCCAGCAGTCAACGCAGGGATTTAGGGACTGAAGCTTTCTTT
V gene: TRBV6-5; D gene: TRBD1; J gene: TRBJ2-7; clone size: .; CDR3 protein: CASSYGQVDSYEQYF; CDR3 DNA: TGTGCCAGCAGTTACGGACAGGTCGACTCCTACGAGCAGTACTTC
V gene: TRBV12-3/TRBV12-4; D gene: .; J gene: TRBJ2-7; clone size: .; CDR3 protein: CASSLAGSYEQYF; CDR3 DNA: TGTGCCAGCAGTTTGGCGGGTTCGTACGAGCAGTACTTC
V gene: TRBV29-1; D gene: TRBD1; J gene: TRBJ1-4; clone size: .; CDR3 protein: CSVGQGSEKLFF; CDR3 DNA: TGCAGCGTTGGACAGGGGAGTGAAAAACTGTTTTTT
V gene: TRBV3-1/TRBV3-2; D gene: .; J gene: TRBJ1-5; clone size: .; CDR3 protein: CASSPTSKNQPQHF; CDR3 DNA: TGTGCCAGCAGCCCTACGAGTAAAAATCAGCCCCAGCATTTT
V gene: TRBV5-4; D gene: TRBD2; J gene: TRBJ2-7; clone size: .; CDR3 protein: CASSSGTSGRKSSYEQYF; CDR3 DNA: TGTGCCAGCAGCTCTGGGACTAGCGGGAGGAAGAGCTCCTACGAGCAGTACTTC
V gene: TRBV28; D gene: .; J gene: TRBJ1-5; clone size: .; CDR3 protein: CASSPSGTRNQPQHF; CDR3 DNA: TGTGCCAGCAGCCCCTCCGGGACACGCAATCAGCCCCAGCATTTT
V gene: TRBV11-2; D gene: .; J gene: TRBJ2-7; clone size: .; CDR3 protein: CASSRTESSYEQYF; CDR3 DNA: TGTGCCAGCAGCCGGACAGAGAGCTCCTACGAGCAGTACTTC
V gene: TRBV7-9; D gene: .; J gene: TRBJ2-2; clone size: .; CDR3 protein: CASSREAGELFF; CDR3 DNA: TGTGCCAGCAGCAGAGAGGCCGGGGAGCTGTTTTTT
V gene: TRBV5-6; D gene: .; J gene: TRBJ2-1; clone size: once; CDR3 protein: CASSPGVGNEQFF; CDR3 DNA: TGTGCCAGCAGCCCGGGGGTGGGAAATGAGCAGTTCTTC
V gene: TRBV28; D gene: .; J gene: TRBJ2-7; clone size: few; CDR3 protein: CASSYNSEQYF; CDR3 DNA: TGTGCCAGCAGTTACAATTCCGAGCAGTACTTC